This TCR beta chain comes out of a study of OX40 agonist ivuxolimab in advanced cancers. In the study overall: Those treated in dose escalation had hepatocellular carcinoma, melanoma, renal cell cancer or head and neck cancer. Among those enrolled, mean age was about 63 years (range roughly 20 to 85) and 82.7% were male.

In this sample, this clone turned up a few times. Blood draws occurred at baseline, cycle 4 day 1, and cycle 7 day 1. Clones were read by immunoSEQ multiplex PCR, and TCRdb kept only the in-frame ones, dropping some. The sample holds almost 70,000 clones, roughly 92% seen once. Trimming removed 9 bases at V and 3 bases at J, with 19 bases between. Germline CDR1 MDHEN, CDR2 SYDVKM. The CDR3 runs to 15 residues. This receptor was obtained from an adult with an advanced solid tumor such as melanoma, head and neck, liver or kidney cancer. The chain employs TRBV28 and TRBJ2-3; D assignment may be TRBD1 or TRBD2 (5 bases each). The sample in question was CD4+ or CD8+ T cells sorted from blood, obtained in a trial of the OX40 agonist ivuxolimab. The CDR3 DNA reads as TGTGCCAGTCAGATGGGACCACATGGGACAGATACGCAGTATTTT. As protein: CASQMGPHGTDTQYF.